Each of the 27 T cell receptor beta chains below was sequenced from the same sample in a study of cytomegalovirus exposure and HLA in healthy donors. Use of 60 Vbeta and 13 Jbeta primers characterized the PCR. Using immunoSEQ multiplex PCR, the repertoire was profiled, and TCRdb retains in-frame clones only, with some absent. The sample has around 130,000 clones, approximately 80% seen once. Sequenced input: PBMCs. The receptors derive from a woman aged 18-29 years in good health and CMV-seropositive.

The V call is TRBV11-2, the J call TRBJ2-3, with D perhaps matching TRBD1 (6 bases). This CDR3 spans 15 amino acids. Germline V gene data show CDR1 as SGHAT and CDR2 as FQNNGV. V shed 4 bases and J shed 0 bases, with 11 bases lying between them. Written as DNA, the CDR3 is TGTGCCAGCAGCTCCTACAGGGAAAGCACAGATACGCAGTATTTT. Its translation: CASSSYRESTDTQYF.

The rearrangement links TRBV2 to TRBJ2-5, with 8 nucleotides matching TRBD1. The germline V gene encodes CDR1 SNHLY and CDR2 FYNNEI. V gave up 6 bases and J gave up 5 bases; unmatched junction bases: 8. There are 14 residues in the CDR3. The CDR3 DNA sequence: TGTGCCAGCAGGGCACCAGGGGGCGGGGAGACCCAGTACTTC. Translated: CASRAPGGGETQYF.

The chain links TRBV6-5 to TRBJ1-1; D gene unclear. Germline CDR1 reads MNHEY; CDR2 reads SVGAGI. The CDR3 runs to 14 residues. Deletions cut 5 bases from V and 1 base from J, with 11 bases between. The CDR3 DNA reads TGTGCCAGCAGTCACTTCGGAGGGAACACTGAAGCTTTCTTT. Residues: CASSHFGGNTEAFF.

This clone appeared a few times. The rearrangement uses TRBV7-9 and TRBJ2-3; 10 bases are a match to TRBD2. V was clipped by 5 bases and J by 3 bases; unmatched bases: 5. The CDR3 runs 15 residues. Germline V lookup: CDR1 SEHNR, CDR2 FQNEAQ (reference sequence). The CDR3 region has the DNA TGTGCCAGCAGCCAAAGCGGGGGGGCGACAGATACGCAGTATTTT. Protein: CASSQSGGATDTQYF.

This clone is a singleton in its sample. The chain recombines TRBV11-2 with TRBJ2-1, with 9 nucleotides matching TRBD2. The CDR3 contains 15 residues. The V gene's germline CDR1 is SGHAT and CDR2 FQNNGV. With V trimmed by 7 bases and J by 4 bases, 8 bases remained unmatched. CDR3 nucleotides: TGTGCCAGCACTTCCGGGACTAGCCCTTACAATGAGCAGTTCTTC. It codes for CASTSGTSPYNEQFF.

The genes are TRBV30 and TRBJ1-1, with D unclear. Germline CDR1 and CDR2: GTSNPN and SVGIG (reference sequence). V lost 1 base, J lost 5 bases, and 8 bases lay in between. The CDR3 totals 12 residues. This chain's CDR3 is CAWSETKTEAFF. The DNA of the CDR3 is TGTGCCTGGAGTGAGACAAAAACTGAAGCTTTCTTT.

CDR3 loop: CASSQGAVNTEAFF. The CDR3 region has the DNA TGCGCCAGCAGCCAGGGGGCGGTGAACACTGAAGCTTTCTTT. The V gene is TRBV4-1, the J gene TRBJ1-1; maybe TRBD1 (6 bases). The V end was cut by 3 bases, the J end by 0 bases, with 8 bases between. CDR1 and CDR2 from the germline V gene are MGHRA and YSYEKL. The CDR3 spans 14 residues.

This chain joins TRBV4-2 and TRBJ2-5; 8 bases match TRBD1. Germline V lookup: CDR1 LGHNA, CDR2 YNFKEQ. With V trimmed by 4 bases and J by 2 bases, 3 bases remained unmatched. The length of the CDR3 is 14 residues. The CDR3 DNA sequence: TGTGCCAGCAGCCCACGACAGGGGCAAGAGACCCAGTACTTC. The encoded protein is CASSPRQGQETQYF.

With regard to this clone: Other nucleotide sequences in the sample specify the same CDR3. V gene TRBV27 combines with J gene TRBJ2-7, with a tentative D call TRBD2 (5 bases). V shed 9 bases and J shed 2 bases, with 14 bases lying between them. Germline V gene data show CDR1 as MNHEY and CDR2 as SMNVEV (reference sequence). The CDR3 is 13 residues long. DNA for the CDR3: TGTGCCAGTAGAGGGCCTCCCCCCTACGAGCAGTACTTC. Its translation is CASRGPPPYEQYF.

The chain carries TRBV2 and TRBJ1-1; 8 nucleotides match TRBD1. The CDR3 loop spans 11 amino acids. From germline, CDR1 is SNHLY and CDR2 FYNNEI. The trim removed 8 bases at V and 4 bases at J, leaving 0 bases unmatched. The CDR3 DNA reads TGTGCCAGCGGACAGGGCACTGAAGCTTTCTTT. Protein product: CASGQGTEAFF.

This chain joins TRBV12-5 and TRBJ2-2, with 8 bases lining up with TRBD1. Germline trimming cut 6 bases from V and 3 bases from J; bases unmatched to any gene: 3. Germline values: CDR1 LGHNT, CDR2 FRNRAP. The CDR3 loop spans 14 amino acids. For the CDR3, the DNA is TGTGCTAGTGGGGGACAGGAATACACCGGGGAGCTGTTTTTT. Its translation is CASGGQEYTGELFF.

This clone occurred once. The chain joins TRBV5-6 to TRBJ1-5, with a possible D match to TRBD1 (6 bases). Trimming shortened V by 4 bases and J by 4 bases, and 15 bases separated the two germline ends. CDR3 length: 15 residues. CDR1 and CDR2 (germline): SGHDT, YYEEEE. CDR3 sequence: CASSLGQGINQPQHF. CDR3 nucleotides: TGTGCCAGCAGCCTCGGCCAGGGGATAAATCAGCCCCAGCATTTT.

The CDR3 reads CASSPRGSGEIGELFF. In DNA form, the CDR3 reads TGTGCCAGCAGCCCTCGAGGTAGCGGGGAGATCGGGGAGCTGTTTTTT. The chain links TRBV9 to TRBJ2-2, with TRBD2 identical over 8 bases. Trimming at V came to 4 bases and at J to 7 bases, leaving 12 bases not matched to a gene. Germline values: CDR1 SGDLS, CDR2 YYNGEE. The length of the CDR3 is 16 residues.

The chain links TRBV9 to TRBJ2-1, with TRBD1 matching over 7 bases. Germline trimming cut 0 bases from V and 4 bases from J; bases unmatched to any gene: 13. Germline CDR1 reads SGDLS; CDR2 reads YYNGEE. This CDR3 comprises 18 residues. CDR3: CASSVDGPGQTQYNEQFF. CDR3 coding DNA: TGTGCCAGCAGCGTAGATGGACCGGGACAGACCCAATACAATGAGCAGTTCTTC.

CDR3 nucleotide sequence: TGTGCCAGCAGCCCCTGGACTAGCGGGCCCGGGGATACGCAGTATTTT. Translation: CASSPWTSGPGDTQYF. This sequence joins TRBV4-2 and TRBJ2-3; 11 nucleotides align to TRBD2. The CDR3 contains 16 residues. V lost 4 bases to trimming and J lost 6 bases; unmatched junction nucleotides: 9. Per the germline V gene, CDR1 is LGHNA and CDR2 is YNFKEQ.

This clone occurred a few times. The chain recombines TRBV4-1 with TRBJ2-3; the D gene is possibly TRBD1 (5 bases). V shed 1 base and J shed 2 bases, with 13 bases lying between them. The CDR3 loop spans 16 amino acids. Germline CDR1 and CDR2: MGHRA and YSYEKL. This chain's CDR3 is CASSQGRGHSTDTQYF. In nucleotides, the CDR3 is TGCGCCAGCAGCCAAGGGCGAGGACATTCCACAGATACGCAGTATTTT.

This clone was seen more than once but under ten times. The rearrangement uses TRBV2 and TRBJ1-6; D is possibly TRBD1 (6 bases). This CDR3 has 13 residues. With 3 bases removed from V and 7 bases from J, the gap between germline ends came to 7 bases. CDR1 is SNHLY, CDR2 FYNNEI, per germline. The CDR3, as DNA: TGTGCCAGCAGTGACAGGGGAAATTCACCCCTCCACTTT. This gives the protein CASSDRGNSPLHF.

This chain uses TRBV27 with TRBJ2-1; the D is unclear. Germline lookup yields CDR1 MNHEY and CDR2 SMNVEV (reference sequence). Deletions cut 6 bases from V and 0 bases from J, with 6 bases between. This CDR3 has 13 amino acids. The CDR3 region is CASRLRSYNEQFF. As DNA, the CDR3 is TGTGCCAGCAGACTCCGCTCCTACAATGAGCAGTTCTTC.

The chain recombines TRBV30 with TRBJ1-2, with D possibly being TRBD1 (5 bases). V was shortened by 4 bases and J by 6 bases, with 18 bases between the two germline ends. CDR1 GTSNPN and CDR2 SVGIG come from the germline V gene (reference sequence). This CDR3 has 14 residues. As DNA, the CDR3 is TGTGCCTGGATTCTCGAAGGGGCAGGGAATGGCTACACCTTC. As protein: CAWILEGAGNGYTF.

The V call is TRBV7-3, the J call TRBJ2-7; D is perhaps TRBD1 (5 bases). Germline CDR1 reads SGHTA; CDR2 reads FQGTGA. This CDR3 contains 13 residues. The V end was cut by 5 bases, the J end by 6 bases, with 14 bases between. CDR3 sequence: CASSPGAAAEQYF. The CDR3 bases are TGTGCCAGCAGCCCTGGGGCAGCTGCCGAGCAGTACTTC.

The chain has TRBV7-9 and TRBJ2-1, with D maybe TRBD2 (6 bases). The V gene lost 5 bases and the J gene lost 0 bases, with 20 bases spanning the gap. This CDR3 is built from 18 residues. Per germline, CDR1 SEHNR and CDR2 FQNEAQ (reference sequence). The CDR3 sequence: CASSPEGRRESSYNEQFF. In nucleotides, the CDR3 is TGTGCCAGCAGCCCTGAGGGGAGACGGGAGAGCTCCTACAATGAGCAGTTCTTC.

This chain uses TRBV20-1 with TRBJ2-1; D gene uncertain. The ends were cut back, 3 bases at V and 6 bases at J, with 6 bases in the middle. CDR3 length: 11 residues. CDR1 is DFQATT, CDR2 SNEGSKA, per germline (reference sequence). For the CDR3, the DNA is TGCAGTGCTAGGTTTAGCAATGAGCAGTTCTTC. Amino acid sequence: CSARFSNEQFF.

The chain links TRBV29-1 to TRBJ1-4; D gene uncertain. The CDR3 extends over 13 amino acids. The V end lost 5 bases, the J end lost 0 bases, and 7 bases lay between the germline ends. Germline CDR1 reads SQVTM; CDR2 reads ANQGSEA. This CDR3 is CSVSGATNEKLFF. As DNA, the CDR3 is TGCAGCGTTTCTGGAGCAACTAATGAAAAACTGTTTTTT. Drawing the rest from reference TRBV29-1 and TRBJ1-4, the complete variable domain is SAVISQKPSRDICQRGTSLTIQCQVDSQVTMMFWYRQQPGQSLTLIATANQGSEATYESGFVIDKFPISRPNLTFSTLTVSNMSPEDSSIYLCSVSGATNEKLFFGSGTQLSVL.

This clone was observed once. This rearrangement joins TRBV7-2 to TRBJ2-7; 11 positions agree with TRBD2. The germline V gene encodes CDR1 SGHTA and CDR2 FQGNSA. V dropped 3 bases and J dropped 6; count of bases not matched to a gene: 4. The CDR3 spans 14 residues. The CDR3 is CASSFLAGGGEQYF. Here the CDR3 DNA reads TGTGCCAGCAGCTTCCTAGCGGGGGGCGGCGAGCAGTACTTC. Full variable domain (missing parts from reference TRBV7-2 and TRBJ2-7): GAGVSQSPSNKVTEKGKDVELRCDPISGHTALYWYRQSLGQGLEFLIYFQGNSAPDKSGLPSDRFSAERTGGSVSTLTIQRTQQEDSAVYLCASSFLAGGGEQYFGPGTRLTVT.

The chain links TRBV7-7 to TRBJ2-1; D might be TRBD1 (6 bases). In germline, CDR1 is SSHAT, CDR2 FNYEAQ (reference sequence). The CDR3 is 14 residues long. Trimming shortened V by 1 base and J by 6 bases, and 10 bases separated the two germline ends. The DNA for the CDR3 is TGTGCCAGCAGCTTAGACCCAGGGGTCAATGAGCAGTTCTTC. Protein product: CASSLDPGVNEQFF.

The chain has TRBV29-1 and TRBJ2-5, with TRBD2 matching over 7 bases. The germline CDR1 and CDR2 sequences are SQVTM and ANQGSEA. Unmatched junction bases numbered 6, after V lost 6 bases and J lost 5 bases. The CDR3 consists of 12 residues. DNA for the CDR3: TGCAGCGTCACCGCGGGGGATGAGACCCAGTACTTC. Translating it yields CSVTAGDETQYF.

The gene calls are TRBV29-1 and TRBJ2-5; TRBD2 matches at 12 bases. The CDR3 consists of 15 residues. CDR1 is SQVTM, CDR2 ANQGSEA, per germline. The junction had 9 bases not matched to a gene; V was cut back by 6 bases and J by 4 bases. CDR3 residues: CSVMLAGGRPETQYF. CDR3 coding DNA: TGCAGCGTAATGCTAGCGGGGGGGCGGCCAGAGACCCAGTACTTC.